This TCR beta chain was identified during a study of long-term antiretroviral therapy in people with HIV. Assay version v3.0 of immunoSEQ was used, and it was run at survey level. Measured with immunoSEQ multiplex PCR; TCRdb has only the in-frame clones, and not every one. Of about 35,000 clones in the sample, around 74% were seen once. The receptor was isolated from a middle-aged man with HIV. This material consisted of unsorted PBMCs, taken 3 years after starting antiretroviral therapy.

The CDR3 nucleotides read TGTGCCAGCAGCGTAGCGGGGAGGGGACAAGAGACCCAGTACTTC. Protein: CASSVAGRGQETQYF. This chain joins TRBV9 and TRBJ2-5; 7 bases match TRBD2. Germline trimming cut 0 bases from V and 2 bases from J; bases unmatched to any gene: 4. The CDR3 contains 15 residues. From germline, CDR1 is SGDLS and CDR2 YYNGEE.